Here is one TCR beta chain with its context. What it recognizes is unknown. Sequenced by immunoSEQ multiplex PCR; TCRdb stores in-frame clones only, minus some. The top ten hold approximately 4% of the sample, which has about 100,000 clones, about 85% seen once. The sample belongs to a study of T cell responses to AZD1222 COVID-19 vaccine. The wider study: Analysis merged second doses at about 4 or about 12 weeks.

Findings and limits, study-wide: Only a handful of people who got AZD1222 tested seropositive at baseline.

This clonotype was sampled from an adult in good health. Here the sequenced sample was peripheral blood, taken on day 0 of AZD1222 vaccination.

This CDR3 reads CASSVGRWNSPLHF. Written as DNA, the CDR3 is TGTGCCAGCAGCGTGGGACGGTGGAATTCACCCCTCCACTTT. J is TRBJ1-6 and V is TRBV7-8; TRBD1 is a possible D gene (5 bases). Trimming removed 5 bases from V and 7 bases from J, with 12 bases in between. CDR1 is SGHVS and CDR2 is FQNEAQ in the germline V gene. The CDR3 sequence is 14 residues long.